This passage covers 11 T cell receptor beta chains from one sample sequenced in a study of control samples from healthy donors and cancer patients (dated by TCRdb to between 2020 and 2021). To prepare the library, the immunoSEQ multiplex PCR assay was applied. Entries here come from immuneACCESS through TCRdb and include only in-frame sequences with V and J called. Some clones fail to appear in such tables; in the studies checked, an unresolved V gene covers under half of the shortfall, and the cause of the remainder is unknown. The sample table shows about 170,000 clones, and 85% to 90% are seen once. The ten largest clones capture about 11% of the sample. Material: blood. The receptors originated from a man aged 25 to 45 in good health.

The V call is TRBV25-1, the J call TRBJ2-1; a weak D match, TRBD1 (5 bases). Germline CDR1 reads MGHDK; CDR2 reads SYGVNS. V was cut by 3 bases and J by 7 bases, with 10 bases left in between. There are 13 residues in the CDR3. The CDR3, as DNA: TGTGCCAGCAGTGAGATAGGGGTTAATGAGCAGTTCTTC. It codes for CASSEIGVNEQFF.

The chain employs TRBV30 and TRBJ1-2; maybe TRBD1 (6 bases). CDR1 GTSNPN and CDR2 SVGIG come from the germline V gene (reference sequence). CDR3 size: 14 residues. The V end lost 0 bases, the J end lost 4 bases, and 12 bases lay between the germline ends. The CDR3 DNA reads TGTGCCTGGAGTGTGGCGGGGGCGGGCTATGGCTACACCTTC. Amino acids: CAWSVAGAGYGYTF.

The rearrangement links TRBV7-2 to TRBJ1-5, with D perhaps matching TRBD1 (5 bases). V shed 5 bases and J shed 4 bases, with 9 bases lying between them. This CDR3 contains 13 residues. Germline assignment: CDR1 SGHTA and CDR2 FQGNSA. The CDR3 reads CASSIGTNQPQHF. DNA for the CDR3: TGTGCCAGCAGCATAGGGACTAATCAGCCCCAGCATTTT.

This clone was counted only a few times. This chain connects TRBV4-1 to TRBJ2-7; D gene unclear. Per germline, CDR1 MGHRA and CDR2 YSYEKL. The CDR3 runs to 15 residues. The V end was cut by 0 bases, the J end by 5 bases, with 14 bases between. CDR3 region: CASSQERNPTHEQYF. In DNA, the CDR3 is TGCGCCAGCAGCCAAGAAAGGAATCCGACTCACGAGCAGTACTTC.

The chain carries TRBV5-4 and TRBJ2-7, with 11 bases matching TRBD1. The CDR3 is 17 amino acids. The junction had 10 bases not matched to a gene; V was cut back by 4 bases and J by 1 base. The V gene's germline CDR1 is SGHNT and CDR2 YYREEE (reference sequence). This CDR3 is CASSVFLGTGGSYEQYF. The DNA of the CDR3 is TGTGCCAGCAGCGTCTTCCTCGGGACAGGGGGATCCTACGAGCAGTACTTC.

The chain carries TRBV7-2 and TRBJ1-5, with unresolved D. Germline V gene lookup returns CDR1 SGHTA and CDR2 FQGNSA. Deletions cut 3 bases from V and 4 bases from J, with 10 bases between. The CDR3 runs 14 residues. The CDR3 DNA is TGTGCCAGCAGCTTGGGCAGAGATAATCAGCCCCAGCATTTT. Protein product: CASSLGRDNQPQHF.

This clone showed up just a few times. This chain connects TRBV18 to TRBJ2-7; 7 bases fit TRBD1. The junction had 11 bases not matched to a gene; V was cut back by 3 bases and J by 6 bases. CDR3 length equals 15 residues. Per the germline V gene, CDR1 is KGHSH and CDR2 is LQKENI. Written as DNA, the CDR3 is TGTGCCAGCTCACCGATCCGGGACAGTAGAGCCGAGCAGTACTTC. Translated: CASSPIRDSRAEQYF.

The gene calls are TRBV28 and TRBJ1-3; D uncertain. This CDR3 contains 14 residues. Per germline, CDR1 MDHEN and CDR2 SYDVKM. The germline V and J ends were trimmed by 2 bases and 8 bases, with 13 bases remaining between them. CDR3: CASSLRNSAHTIYF. The CDR3 DNA follows: TGTGCCAGCAGTTTACGCAACAGCGCCCACACCATATATTTT.

V is TRBV6-6 and J is TRBJ1-1, with 8 bases aligning to TRBD1. Germline assignment: CDR1 MNHNY and CDR2 SVGAGI (reference sequence). V lost 5 bases and J lost 5; bases outside the gene matches: 10. The CDR3 sequence is 15 residues long. Written as DNA, the CDR3 is TGTGCCAGCAGTCACCCCTACAGGGGGGAAACTGAAGCTTTCTTT. It yields the protein CASSHPYRGETEAFF.

The gene calls are TRBV14 and TRBJ1-1; D is uncertain. CDR3 length: 12 residues. CDR1 and CDR2 from the germline V gene are SGHDN and FVKESK. Trimming left V 3 bases short and J 6 bases short, with 8 bases between. The CDR3 here is CASSQRRSEAFF. CDR3 in DNA: TGTGCCAGCAGCCAGAGGAGGTCTGAAGCTTTCTTT.

The V call is TRBV7-2, the J call TRBJ1-4; D remains unclear. CDR1 SGHTA and CDR2 FQGNSA come from the germline V gene. The CDR3 is 14 amino acids. Between the trimmed V and J ends, which lost 4 bases and 2 bases, there was a span of 8 bases. CDR3 sequence reads: CASSYRSTNEKLFF. DNA of the CDR3: TGTGCCAGCAGCTACAGATCGACTAATGAAAAACTGTTTTTT.